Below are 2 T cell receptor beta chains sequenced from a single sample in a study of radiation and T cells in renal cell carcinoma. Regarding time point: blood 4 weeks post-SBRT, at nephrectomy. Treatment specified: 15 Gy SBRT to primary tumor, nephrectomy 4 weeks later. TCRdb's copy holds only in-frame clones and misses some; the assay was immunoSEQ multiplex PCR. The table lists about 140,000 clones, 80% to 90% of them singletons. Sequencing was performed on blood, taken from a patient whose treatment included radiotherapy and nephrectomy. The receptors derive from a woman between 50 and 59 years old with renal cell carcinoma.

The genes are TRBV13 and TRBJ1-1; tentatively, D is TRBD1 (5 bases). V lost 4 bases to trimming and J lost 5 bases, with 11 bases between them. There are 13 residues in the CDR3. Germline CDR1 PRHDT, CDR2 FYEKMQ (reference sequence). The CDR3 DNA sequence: TGTGCCAGCAGCTACCCCGGGGCGACTGAAGCTTTCTTT. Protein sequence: CASSYPGATEAFF.

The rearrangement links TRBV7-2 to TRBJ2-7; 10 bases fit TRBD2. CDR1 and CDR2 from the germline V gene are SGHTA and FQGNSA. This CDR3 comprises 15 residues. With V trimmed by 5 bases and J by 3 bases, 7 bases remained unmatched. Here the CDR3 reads CASSKIASGGYEQYF. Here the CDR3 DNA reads TGTGCCAGCAGCAAAATTGCTAGCGGGGGCTACGAGCAGTACTTC. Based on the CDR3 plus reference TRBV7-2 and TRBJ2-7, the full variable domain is GAGVSQSPSNKVTEKGKDVELRCDPISGHTALYWYRQSLGQGLEFLIYFQGNSAPDKSGLPSDRFSAERTGGSVSTLTIQRTQQEDSAVYLCASSKIASGGYEQYFGPGTRLTVT.